This record concerns one T cell receptor (beta chain) sequence. Its antigen remains unknown. MiXCR was run by TCRdb on the 5' RACE reads, yielding one entry per CDR3 protein. The sample has approximately 300,000 distinct CDR3 sequences, around 6.8% seen once. The data originate from a study of T cells after yellow fever vaccination. The study's findings and limits: There was a small share of clonotypes that showed up in both the CD4 and CD8 compartments.

This receptor was obtained from a man younger than 35 who received the YFV17D yellow fever vaccine. Material: PBMCs, obtained more than 35 days after the first yellow fever vaccination.

The CDR3 sequence is CASSLGLRTEAFF. Written as DNA, the CDR3 is TGTGCCAGCAGCTTAGGCTTGAGAACTGAAGCTTTCTTT. V gene TRBV7-3 combines with J gene TRBJ1-1; D unclear. From germline, CDR1 is SGHTA and CDR2 FQGTGA. V was pared by 2 bases and J by 5 bases, with 9 bases between. The CDR3 covers 13 residues.